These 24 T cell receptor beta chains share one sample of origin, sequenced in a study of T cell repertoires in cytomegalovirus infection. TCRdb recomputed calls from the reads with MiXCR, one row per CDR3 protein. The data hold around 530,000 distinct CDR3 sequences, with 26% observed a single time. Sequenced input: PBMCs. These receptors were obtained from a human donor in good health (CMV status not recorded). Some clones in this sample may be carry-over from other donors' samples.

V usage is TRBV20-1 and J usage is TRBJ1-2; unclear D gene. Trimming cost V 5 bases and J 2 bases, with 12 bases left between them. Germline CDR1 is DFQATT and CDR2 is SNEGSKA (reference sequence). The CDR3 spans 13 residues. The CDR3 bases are TGCAGTGCTTTCGGCGGACGGAACTATGGCTACACCTTC. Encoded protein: CSAFGGRNYGYTF.

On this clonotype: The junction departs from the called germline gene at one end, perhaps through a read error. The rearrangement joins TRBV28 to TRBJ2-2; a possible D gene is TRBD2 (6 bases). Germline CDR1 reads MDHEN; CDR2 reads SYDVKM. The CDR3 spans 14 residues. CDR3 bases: TGTGCCAGCATAGTCGGGAGTTATACCGGGGAGCTGATTTTT. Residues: CASIVGSYTGELIF.

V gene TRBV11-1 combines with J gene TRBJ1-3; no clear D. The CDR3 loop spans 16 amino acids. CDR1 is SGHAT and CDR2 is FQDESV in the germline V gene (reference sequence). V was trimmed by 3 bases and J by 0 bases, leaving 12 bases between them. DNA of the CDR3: TGTGCCAGCAGCTTTGAACCGCCGAACTCTGGAAACACCATATATTTT. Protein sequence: CASSFEPPNSGNTIYF.

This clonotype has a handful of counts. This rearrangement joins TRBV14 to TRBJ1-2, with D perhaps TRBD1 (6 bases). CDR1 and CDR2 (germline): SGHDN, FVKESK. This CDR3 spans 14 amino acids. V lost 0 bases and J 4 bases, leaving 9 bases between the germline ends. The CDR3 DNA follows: TGTGCCAGCAGCCAAGAAAGGACAGCCTATGGCTACACCTTC. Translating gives CASSQERTAYGYTF.

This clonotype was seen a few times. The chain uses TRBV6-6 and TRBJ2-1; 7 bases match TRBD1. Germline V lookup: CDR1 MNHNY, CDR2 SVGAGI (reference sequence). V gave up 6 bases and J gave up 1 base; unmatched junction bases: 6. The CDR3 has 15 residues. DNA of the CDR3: TGTGCCAGCAGCCGACAGGGTAGGTCCTACAATGAGCAGTTCTTC. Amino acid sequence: CASSRQGRSYNEQFF.

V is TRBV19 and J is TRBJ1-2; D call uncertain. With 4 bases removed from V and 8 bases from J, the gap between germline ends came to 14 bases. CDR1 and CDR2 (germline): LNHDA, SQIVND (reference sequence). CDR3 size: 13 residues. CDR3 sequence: CASSKGGSIGYTF. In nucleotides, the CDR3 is TGTGCCAGTAGTAAAGGAGGCAGCATCGGCTACACCTTC.

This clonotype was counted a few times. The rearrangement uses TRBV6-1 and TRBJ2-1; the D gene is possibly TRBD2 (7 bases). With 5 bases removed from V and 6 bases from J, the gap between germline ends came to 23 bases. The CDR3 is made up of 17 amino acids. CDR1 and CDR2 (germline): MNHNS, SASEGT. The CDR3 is CASSSPPSWGGGNEQFF. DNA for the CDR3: TGTGCCAGCAGTTCACCCCCGTCTTGGGGAGGGGGCAATGAGCAGTTCTTC.

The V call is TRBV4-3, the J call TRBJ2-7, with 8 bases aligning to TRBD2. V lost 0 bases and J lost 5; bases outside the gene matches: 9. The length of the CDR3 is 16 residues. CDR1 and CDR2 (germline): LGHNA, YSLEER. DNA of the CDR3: TGCGCCAGCAGCCAAGAACATCGAGCGGGAGCCCACGAGCAGTACTTC. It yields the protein CASSQEHRAGAHEQYF.

The CDR3 loop is CSARDYNRLSEQYF. Written as DNA, the CDR3 is TGCAGTGCTAGAGATTATAACAGGTTGAGCGAGCAGTACTTC. The rearrangement joins TRBV20-1 to TRBJ2-7; a weak D match, TRBD1 (5 bases). The CDR3 has 14 residues. Trimming left V 0 bases short and J 6 bases short, with 15 bases between. Looked up from germline, CDR1 is DFQATT and CDR2 is SNEGSKA (reference sequence).

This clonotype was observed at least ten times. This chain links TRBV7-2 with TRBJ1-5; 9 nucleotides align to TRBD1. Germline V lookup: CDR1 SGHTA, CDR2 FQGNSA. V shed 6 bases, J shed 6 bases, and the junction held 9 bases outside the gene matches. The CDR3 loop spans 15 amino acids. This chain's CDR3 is CASSGGQGFSQPQHF. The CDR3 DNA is TGTGCCAGCAGTGGGGGACAGGGTTTTAGTCAGCCCCAGCATTTT.

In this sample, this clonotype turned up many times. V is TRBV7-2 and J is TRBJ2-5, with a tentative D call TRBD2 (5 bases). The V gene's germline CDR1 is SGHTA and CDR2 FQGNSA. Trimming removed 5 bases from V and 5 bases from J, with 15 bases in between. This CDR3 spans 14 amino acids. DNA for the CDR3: TGTGCCAGCAGCCGATATACAAGAGGGGAGACCCAGTACTTC. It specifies CASSRYTRGETQYF.

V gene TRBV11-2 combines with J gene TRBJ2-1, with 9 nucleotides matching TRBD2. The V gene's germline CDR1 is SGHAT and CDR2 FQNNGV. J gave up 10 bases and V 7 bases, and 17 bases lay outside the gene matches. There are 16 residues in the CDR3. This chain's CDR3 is CASTQGRGGRAGEQFF. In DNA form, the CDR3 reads TGTGCCAGCACCCAAGGGAGAGGCGGGAGGGCGGGCGAGCAGTTCTTC.

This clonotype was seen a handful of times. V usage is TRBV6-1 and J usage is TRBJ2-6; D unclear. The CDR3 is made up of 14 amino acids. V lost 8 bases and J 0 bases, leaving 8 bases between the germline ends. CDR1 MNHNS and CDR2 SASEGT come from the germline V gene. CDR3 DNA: TGTGCCAGCGGCAGTAGCTCTGGGGCCAACGTCCTGACTTTC. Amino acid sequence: CASGSSSGANVLTF.

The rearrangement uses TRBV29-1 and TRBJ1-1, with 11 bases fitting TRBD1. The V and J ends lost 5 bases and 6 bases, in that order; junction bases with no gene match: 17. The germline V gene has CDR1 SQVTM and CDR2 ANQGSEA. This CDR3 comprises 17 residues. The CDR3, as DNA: TGCAGCGTTACGCGAAATCCGGGACAGGGGGTTAACCCTGAAGCTTTCTTT. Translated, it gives CSVTRNPGQGVNPEAFF.

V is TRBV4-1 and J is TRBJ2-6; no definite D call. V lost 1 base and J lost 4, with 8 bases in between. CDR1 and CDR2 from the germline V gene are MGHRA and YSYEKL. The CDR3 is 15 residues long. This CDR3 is CASSQVSRGANVLTF. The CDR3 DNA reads TGCGCCAGCAGCCAAGTGTCCCGGGGGGCCAACGTCCTGACTTTC.

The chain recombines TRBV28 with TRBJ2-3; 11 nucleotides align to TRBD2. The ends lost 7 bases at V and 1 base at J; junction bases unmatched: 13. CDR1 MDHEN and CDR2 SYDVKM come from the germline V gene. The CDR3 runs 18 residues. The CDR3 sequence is CASTNWVAGGLGTDTQYF. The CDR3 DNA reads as TGTGCCAGCACCAATTGGGTAGCGGGAGGGCTAGGCACAGATACGCAGTATTTT.

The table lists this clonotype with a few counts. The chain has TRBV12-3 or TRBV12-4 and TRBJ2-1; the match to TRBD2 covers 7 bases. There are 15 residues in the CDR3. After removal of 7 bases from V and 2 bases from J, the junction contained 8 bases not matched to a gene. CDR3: CASTWGGITYNEQFF. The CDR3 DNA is TGTGCCAGCACCTGGGGGGGAATAACCTACAATGAGCAGTTCTTC.

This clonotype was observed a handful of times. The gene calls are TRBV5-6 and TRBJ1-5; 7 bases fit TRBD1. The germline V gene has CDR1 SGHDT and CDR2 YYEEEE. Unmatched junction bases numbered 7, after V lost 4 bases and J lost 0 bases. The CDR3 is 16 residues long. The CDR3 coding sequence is TGTGCCAGCAGCAGAGGACAGGCTTATAGCAATCAGCCCCAGCATTTT. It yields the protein CASSRGQAYSNQPQHF.

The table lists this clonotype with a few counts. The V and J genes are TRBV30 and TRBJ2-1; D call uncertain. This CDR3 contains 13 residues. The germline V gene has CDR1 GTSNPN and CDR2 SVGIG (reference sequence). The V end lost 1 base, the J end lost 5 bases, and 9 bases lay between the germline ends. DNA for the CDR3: TGTGCCTGGAGTGGAGACTCTCACAATGAGCAGTTCTTC. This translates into CAWSGDSHNEQFF.

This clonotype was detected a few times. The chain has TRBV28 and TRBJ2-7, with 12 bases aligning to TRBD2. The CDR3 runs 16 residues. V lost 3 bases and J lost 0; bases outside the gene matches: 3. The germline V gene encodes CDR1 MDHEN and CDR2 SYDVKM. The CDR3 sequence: CASSLTTSGSSYEQYF. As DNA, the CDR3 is TGTGCCAGCAGTTTGACGACTAGCGGGAGCTCCTACGAGCAGTACTTC.

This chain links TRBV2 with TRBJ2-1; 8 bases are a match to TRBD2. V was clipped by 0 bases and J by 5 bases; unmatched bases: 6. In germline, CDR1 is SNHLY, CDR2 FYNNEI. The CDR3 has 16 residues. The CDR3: CASSEARGVPHNEQFF. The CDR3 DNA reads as TGTGCCAGCAGTGAAGCGCGGGGGGTTCCTCACAATGAGCAGTTCTTC. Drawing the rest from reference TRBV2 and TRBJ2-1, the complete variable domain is EPEVTQTPSHQVTQMGQEVILRCVPISNHLYFYWYRQILGQKVEFLVSFYNNEISEKSEIFDDQFSVERPDGSNFTLKIRSTKLEDSAMYFCASSEARGVPHNEQFFGPGTRLTVL.

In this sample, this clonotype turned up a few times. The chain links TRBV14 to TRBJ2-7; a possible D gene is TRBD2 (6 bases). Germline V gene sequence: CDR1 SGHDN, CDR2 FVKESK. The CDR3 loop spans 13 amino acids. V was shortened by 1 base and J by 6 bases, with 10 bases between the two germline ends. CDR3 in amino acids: CASSQAGAGEQYV. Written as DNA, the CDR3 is TGTGCCAGCAGCCAAGCGGGAGCGGGCGAGCAGTACGTC.

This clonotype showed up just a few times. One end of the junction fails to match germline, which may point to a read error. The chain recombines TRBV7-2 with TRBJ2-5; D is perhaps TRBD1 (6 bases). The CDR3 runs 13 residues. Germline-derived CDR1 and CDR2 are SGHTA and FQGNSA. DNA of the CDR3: TGTGCCAACAGCTTCCAGGGGCGGGAGACCCAGTACTTC. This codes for CANSFQGRETQYF.

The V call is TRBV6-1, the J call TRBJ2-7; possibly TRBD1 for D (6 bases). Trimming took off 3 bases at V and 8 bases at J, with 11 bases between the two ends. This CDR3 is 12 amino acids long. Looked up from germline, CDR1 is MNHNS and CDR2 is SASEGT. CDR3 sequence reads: CASSESGTKQYV. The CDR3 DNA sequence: TGTGCCAGCAGTGAGTCCGGGACAAAGCAGTACGTC.